Following are 5 T cell receptor beta chains from one sample sequenced in a study of blood T cell repertoires in COVID-19. Repertoires were generated with immunoSEQ multiplex PCR, while TCRdb's copy carries only in-frame clones and drops some. There are a few hundred thousand clones in the sample; around 83% occur only once, and around 5.1% lies in the top ten. Input material: PBMCs or T cells enriched from blood (not recorded which). The receptors derive from a woman aged 45-65 years who had recovered from COVID-19.

V is TRBV7-3 and J is TRBJ2-3; the match to TRBD2 covers 9 bases. Losses at the gene ends were 5 bases for V and 9 bases for J; bases not matched to a gene: 12. The CDR3 has 15 residues. From germline, CDR1 is SGHTA and CDR2 FQGTGA. The CDR3 nucleotides are TGTGCCAGCAGCCCCTTGGCGGGGGGGCGGGACACGCAGTATTTT. Amino acid sequence: CASSPLAGGRDTQYF.

This clone was observed a handful of times. This rearrangement joins TRBV5-1 to TRBJ1-4; possibly TRBD1 for D (6 bases). With 0 bases removed from V and 7 bases from J, the gap between germline ends came to 13 bases. The CDR3 covers 15 residues. Germline loops: CDR1 SGHRS, CDR2 YFSETQ. The CDR3 nucleotides are TGCGCCAGCAGCTTGGCCATTGGGGGGGCTGAAAAACTGTTTTTT. Translating gives CASSLAIGGAEKLFF.

The chain employs TRBV2 and TRBJ1-5, with D possibly being TRBD1 (6 bases). V was pared by 0 bases and J by 7 bases, with 16 bases between. Germline V gene lookup returns CDR1 SNHLY and CDR2 FYNNEI. CDR3 length: 16 amino acids. The CDR3 coding sequence is TGTGCCAGCAGTGAAGCGCTGGGGGGGGCCGGGCAGCCCCAGCATTTT. Translated, it gives CASSEALGGAGQPQHF.

The chain has TRBV21-1 and TRBJ1-6; the table's D gene call, TRBD1, was not cross checked with the DNA. TRBV21-1 is noted as a pseudogene. The CDR3 spans 12 residues. The CDR3 here is CARGQLNSPLHF. For the CDR3, the DNA is TGTGCCAGGGGACAGCTAAATTCACCCCTCCACTTT.

The J gene is TRBJ1-6, the V gene TRBV7-2; TRBD1 matches at 10 bases. This CDR3 has 15 residues. V lost 5 bases to trimming and J lost 7 bases; unmatched junction nucleotides: 5. CDR1 and CDR2 from the germline V gene are SGHTA and FQGNSA. CDR3: CASSPQTGGNSPLHF. DNA of the CDR3: TGTGCCAGCAGCCCCCAGACAGGGGGCAATTCACCCCTCCACTTT.